The rows below give T cell receptor beta chains drawn from one sample of a study of T cells in Graves' hyperthyroidism and ophthalmopathy. TCRdb used MiXCR to reprocess the multiplex PCR reads, holding one entry per CDR3 protein. The sample includes hundreds of thousands of distinct CDR3 sequences, less than 45% of them seen just once. Sequencing used peripheral blood or thyroid tissue (not recorded which). The receptors derive from an adult man with Graves' disease, either hyperthyroidism or ophthalmopathy (not recorded which). Each CDR3 is given with its conserved first and last residue. The D gene is left open where the match is weak. Rows give clone size only sometimes, using once, few, many, or a class for an expanded clone.

D gene: -; J gene: TRBJ1-1; clone size: -; V gene: TRBV9; CDR3 DNA: TGTGCCAGCAGCGTAGCGGTCGAGGGAGACACTGAAGCTTTCTTT; CDR3 protein: CASSVAVEGDTEAFF
D gene: TRBD1; J gene: TRBJ1-6; clone size: few; V gene: TRBV9; CDR3 DNA: TGTGCCAGCAGCGTAGCTTCCCGGGACAGTGGCCTTTATCCCCTCCACTTT; CDR3 protein: CASSVASRDSGLYPLHF
D gene: TRBD1; J gene: TRBJ1-1; clone size: -; V gene: TRBV9; CDR3 DNA: TGTGCCAGCAGCGTAGGGTCCGCAGGGGGCCTGAACACTGAAGCTTTCTTT; CDR3 protein: CASSVGSAGGLNTEAFF
D gene: -; J gene: TRBJ1-1; clone size: few; V gene: TRBV6-5; CDR3 DNA: TGTGCCAGCAGTGAGTGGGACCCGAACACTGAAGCTTTCTTT; CDR3 protein: CASSEWDPNTEAFF
D gene: TRBD1; J gene: TRBJ2-7; clone size: -; V gene: TRBV9; CDR3 DNA: TGTGCCAGCAGCGTAGGTGGCAGGGGGTCCTACGAGCAGTACTTC; CDR3 protein: CASSVGGRGSYEQYF
D gene: -; J gene: TRBJ1-1; clone size: -; V gene: TRBV20-1; CDR3 DNA: TGCAGTGCTAGCATTGTCAGGGTGAACACTGAAGCTTTCTTT; CDR3 protein: CSASIVRVNTEAFF
D gene: -; J gene: TRBJ2-7; clone size: -; V gene: TRBV7-9; CDR3 DNA: TGTGCCAGCGGCTTAGCCGGACAGAGGTACGAGCAGTACTTC; CDR3 protein: CASGLAGQRYEQYF
D gene: -; J gene: TRBJ1-5; clone size: many; V gene: TRBV15; CDR3 DNA: TGTGCCACCAGCAGAGGAACAGTCAATCAGCCCCAGCATTTT; CDR3 protein: CATSRGTVNQPQHF
D gene: TRBD1; J gene: TRBJ1-1; clone size: few; V gene: TRBV7-2; CDR3 DNA: TGTGCCAGCAGCTTATACGGGACAGCCAATGAAGCTTTCTTT; CDR3 protein: CASSLYGTANEAFF
D gene: TRBD1; J gene: TRBJ1-6; clone size: -; V gene: TRBV12-3/TRBV12-4; CDR3 DNA: TGTGCCATCAGAGGGACAGGGCAATCACCCCTCCACTTT; CDR3 protein: CAIRGTGQSPLHF
D gene: -; J gene: TRBJ1-1; clone size: few; V gene: TRBV12-5; CDR3 DNA: TGTGCTAGTGGTTCCTCCAGGGGTCTGAGCACTGAAGCTTTCTTT; CDR3 protein: CASGSSRGLSTEAFF
D gene: -; J gene: TRBJ2-2; clone size: -; V gene: TRBV11-3; CDR3 DNA: TGTGCCAGCAGCTTAGCCTTAGGGGCGTCGGCCGGGGAGCTGTTTTTT; CDR3 protein: CASSLALGASAGELFF
D gene: TRBD1; J gene: TRBJ2-7; clone size: many; V gene: TRBV7-9; CDR3 DNA: TGTGCCAGCAGCCGACAGGGGAGCTCCTACGAGCAGTACTTC; CDR3 protein: CASSRQGSSYEQYF
D gene: TRBD2; J gene: TRBJ2-5; clone size: -; V gene: TRBV2; CDR3 DNA: TGTGCCAGCAGTGAAGCGGCGGCGGCTAGCGGATACCAAGAGACCCAGTACTTC; CDR3 protein: CASSEAAAASGYQETQYF
D gene: -; J gene: TRBJ1-2; clone size: few; V gene: TRBV7-8; CDR3 DNA: TGTGCCAGCAGCCCACTCGGGGGAGGGGTTGGCTACACCTTC; CDR3 protein: CASSPLGGGVGYTF
D gene: -; J gene: TRBJ1-2; clone size: few; V gene: TRBV19; CDR3 DNA: TGTGCCAGTAGTTCGGACAGTAACAACTATGGCTACACCTTC; CDR3 protein: CASSSDSNNYGYTF
D gene: -; J gene: TRBJ1-6; clone size: -; V gene: TRBV7-9; CDR3 DNA: TGTGCCAGCAGCCAAGACAACGGCCGTTCCCTCCACTTT; CDR3 protein: CASSQDNGRSLHF
D gene: TRBD1; J gene: TRBJ2-5; clone size: once; V gene: TRBV29-1; CDR3 DNA: TGCAGCGTTGGGCCGGGACAGGGTGACCAGCCCCAGTACTTC; CDR3 protein: CSVGPGQGDQPQYF
D gene: -; J gene: TRBJ1-3; clone size: many; V gene: TRBV10-3; CDR3 DNA: TGTGCCATCAGTGAGTTACACTCTGGAAACACCATATATTTT; CDR3 protein: CAISELHSGNTIYF
D gene: TRBD1; J gene: TRBJ2-6; clone size: -; V gene: TRBV7-3; CDR3 DNA: TGTGCCAGCAGTCTAACAGGGGGCAACGTCCTGACTTTC; CDR3 protein: CASSLTGGNVLTF
D gene: TRBD2; J gene: TRBJ2-5; clone size: -; V gene: TRBV20-1; CDR3 DNA: TGCAGTCTGACTAGCGTCGGGTACCAAGAGACCCAGTACTTC; CDR3 protein: CSLTSVGYQETQYF
D gene: -; J gene: TRBJ1-2; clone size: -; V gene: TRBV6-2/TRBV6-3; CDR3 DNA: TGTGCCAGCAGTTACGTCGGACGGGGGGTCGGACGTGGCTACACCTTC; CDR3 protein: CASSYVGRGVGRGYTF
D gene: -; J gene: TRBJ1-5; clone size: -; V gene: TRBV7-9; CDR3 DNA: TGTGCCAGCAGTTTAATGCGGGACCCGGGTCAGCCCCAGCATTTT; CDR3 protein: CASSLMRDPGQPQHF
D gene: TRBD1; J gene: TRBJ1-2; clone size: many; V gene: TRBV29-1; CDR3 DNA: TGCAGCGTCAGCCGGGACAGACCCTATGGCTACACCTTC; CDR3 protein: CSVSRDRPYGYTF
D gene: TRBD1; J gene: TRBJ1-1; clone size: many; V gene: TRBV29-1; CDR3 DNA: TGCAGCGTTGGGACAGGATCGAACACTGAAGCTTTCTTT; CDR3 protein: CSVGTGSNTEAFF
D gene: TRBD1; J gene: TRBJ1-5; clone size: -; V gene: TRBV10-3; CDR3 DNA: TGTGCCATCAGTGACCCAGTGACAGGGAACAATCAGCCCCAGCATTTT; CDR3 protein: CAISDPVTGNNQPQHF
D gene: TRBD1; J gene: TRBJ1-5; clone size: -; V gene: TRBV25-1; CDR3 DNA: TGTGCCAGCAGTGATTGGACAGGGGGGAGTCAGCCCCAGCATTTT; CDR3 protein: CASSDWTGGSQPQHF
D gene: -; J gene: TRBJ1-2; clone size: many; V gene: TRBV2; CDR3 DNA: TGTGCCAGCAGTGAAGCTGAAAACTATGGCTACACCTTC; CDR3 protein: CASSEAENYGYTF
D gene: -; J gene: TRBJ1-4; clone size: -; V gene: TRBV25-1; CDR3 DNA: TGTGCCACCAGTGACCCGGGTACCGCGGATGAAGAACTGTTTTTT; CDR3 protein: CATSDPGTADEELFF
D gene: TRBD1; J gene: TRBJ1-3; clone size: -; V gene: TRBV18; CDR3 DNA: TGTGCCAGCTCACCACGGGACAGGGACACCATATATTTT; CDR3 protein: CASSPRDRDTIYF